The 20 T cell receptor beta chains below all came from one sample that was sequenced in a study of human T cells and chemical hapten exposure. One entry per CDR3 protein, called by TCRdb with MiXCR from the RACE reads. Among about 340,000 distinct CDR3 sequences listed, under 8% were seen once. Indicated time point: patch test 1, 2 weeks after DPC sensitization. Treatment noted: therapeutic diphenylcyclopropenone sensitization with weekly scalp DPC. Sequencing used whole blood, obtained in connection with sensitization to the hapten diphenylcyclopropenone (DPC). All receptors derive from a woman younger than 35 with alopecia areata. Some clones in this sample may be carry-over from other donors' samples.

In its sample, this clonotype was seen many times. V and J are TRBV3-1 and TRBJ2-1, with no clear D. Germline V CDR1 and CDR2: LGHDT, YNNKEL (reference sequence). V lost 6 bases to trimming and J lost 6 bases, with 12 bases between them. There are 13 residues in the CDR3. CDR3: CASSGSARNEQFF. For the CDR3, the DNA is TGTGCCAGCAGTGGGTCAGCCCGCAATGAGCAGTTCTTC.

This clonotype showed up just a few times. CDR3 region: CASSFVPGAIPRNEQFF. CDR3 coding DNA: TGTGCCAGCAGTTTCGTGCCGGGGGCCATTCCTCGGAATGAGCAGTTCTTC. The genes are TRBV12-3 or TRBV12-4 and TRBJ2-1; D tentatively reads TRBD1 or TRBD2 (6 bases each). V lost 3 bases to trimming and J lost 7 bases, with 22 bases between them. There are 17 residues in the CDR3.

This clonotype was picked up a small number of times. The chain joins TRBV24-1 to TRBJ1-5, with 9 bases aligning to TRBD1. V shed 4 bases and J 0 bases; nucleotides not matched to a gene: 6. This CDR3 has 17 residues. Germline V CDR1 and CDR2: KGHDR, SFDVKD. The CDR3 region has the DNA TGTGCCACCAGTGACACCGGGACAGGGAATAGCAATCAGCCCCAGCATTTT. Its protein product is CATSDTGTGNSNQPQHF.

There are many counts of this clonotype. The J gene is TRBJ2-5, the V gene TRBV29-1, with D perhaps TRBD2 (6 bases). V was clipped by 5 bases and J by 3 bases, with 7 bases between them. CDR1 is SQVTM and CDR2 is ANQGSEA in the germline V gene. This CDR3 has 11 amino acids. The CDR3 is CSVWGEETQYF. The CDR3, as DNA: TGCAGCGTTTGGGGGGAAGAGACCCAGTACTTC.

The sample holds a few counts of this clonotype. The CDR3 loop is CASSPDGQANNEKLFF. Written as DNA, the CDR3 is TGTGCCAGCTCCCCCGATGGACAGGCCAATAATGAAAAACTGTTTTTT. The V gene is TRBV18, the J gene TRBJ1-4; 7 nucleotides align to TRBD1. Germline V CDR1 and CDR2: KGHSH, LQKENI. The CDR3 extends over 16 amino acids. J gave up 4 bases and V 6 bases, and 11 bases lay outside the gene matches.

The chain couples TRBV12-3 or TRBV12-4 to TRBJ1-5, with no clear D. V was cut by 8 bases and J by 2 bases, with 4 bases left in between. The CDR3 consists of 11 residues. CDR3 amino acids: CASGGNQPQHF. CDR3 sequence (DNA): TGTGCCAGCGGGGGCAATCAGCCCCAGCATTTT.

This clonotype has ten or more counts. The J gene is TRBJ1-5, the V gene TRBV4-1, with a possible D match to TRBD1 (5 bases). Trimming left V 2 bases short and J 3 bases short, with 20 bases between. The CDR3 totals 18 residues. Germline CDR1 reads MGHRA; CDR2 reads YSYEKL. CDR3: CASSQSPRGGVYNQPQHF. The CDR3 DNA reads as TGCGCCAGCAGCCAATCGCCCCGGGGCGGGGTCTACAATCAGCCCCAGCATTTT.

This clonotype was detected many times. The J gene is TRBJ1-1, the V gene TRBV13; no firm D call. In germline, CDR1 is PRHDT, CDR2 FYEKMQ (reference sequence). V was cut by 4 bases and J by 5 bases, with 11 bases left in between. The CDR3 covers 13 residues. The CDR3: CASSSNMGTEAFF. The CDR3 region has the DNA TGTGCCAGCAGCTCTAATATGGGGACTGAAGCTTTCTTT. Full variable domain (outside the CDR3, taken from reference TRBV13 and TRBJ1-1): AAGVIQSPRHLIKEKRETATLKCYPIPRHDTVYWYQQGPGQDPQFLISFYEKMQSDKGSIPDRFSAQQFSDYHSELNMSSLELGDSALYFCASSSNMGTEAFFGQGTRLTVV.

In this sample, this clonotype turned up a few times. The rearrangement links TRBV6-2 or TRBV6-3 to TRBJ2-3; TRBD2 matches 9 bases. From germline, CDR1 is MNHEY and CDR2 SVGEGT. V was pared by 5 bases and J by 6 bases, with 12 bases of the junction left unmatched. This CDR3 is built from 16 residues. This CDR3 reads CASSAPKRGAGDTQYF. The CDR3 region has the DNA TGTGCCAGCAGTGCCCCCAAGCGGGGGGCGGGGGATACGCAGTATTTT.

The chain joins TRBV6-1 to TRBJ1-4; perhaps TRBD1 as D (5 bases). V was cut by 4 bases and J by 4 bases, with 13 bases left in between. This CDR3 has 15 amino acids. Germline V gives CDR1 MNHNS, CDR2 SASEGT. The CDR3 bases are TGTGCCAGCAGTGGGAAAGACAGCCTTAATGAAAAACTGTTTTTT. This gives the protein CASSGKDSLNEKLFF.

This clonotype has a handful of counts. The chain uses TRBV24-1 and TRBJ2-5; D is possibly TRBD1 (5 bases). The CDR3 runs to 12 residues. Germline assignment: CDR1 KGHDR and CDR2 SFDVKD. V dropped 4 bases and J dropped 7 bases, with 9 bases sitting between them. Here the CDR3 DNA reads TGTGCCACCAGTGAAGGGGATTGGACCCAGTACTTC. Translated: CATSEGDWTQYF.

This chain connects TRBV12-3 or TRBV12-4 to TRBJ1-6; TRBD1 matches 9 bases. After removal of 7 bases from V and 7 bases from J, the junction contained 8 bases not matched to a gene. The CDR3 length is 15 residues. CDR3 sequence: CASNVQGAGNSPLHF. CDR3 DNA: TGTGCCAGCAACGTACAGGGGGCGGGAAATTCACCCCTCCACTTT.

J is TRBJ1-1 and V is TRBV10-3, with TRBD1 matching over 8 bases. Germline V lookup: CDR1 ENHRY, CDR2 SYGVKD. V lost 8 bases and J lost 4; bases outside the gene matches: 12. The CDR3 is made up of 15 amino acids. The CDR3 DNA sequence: TGTGCCATCGGACCTAGCTCTGGACAGGGCACTGAAGCTTTCTTT. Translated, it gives CAIGPSSGQGTEAFF.

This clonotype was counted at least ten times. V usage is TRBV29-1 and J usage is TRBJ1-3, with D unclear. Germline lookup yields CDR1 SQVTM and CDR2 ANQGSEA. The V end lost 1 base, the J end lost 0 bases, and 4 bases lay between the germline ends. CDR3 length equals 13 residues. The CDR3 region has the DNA TGCAGCGTTGAAGGTAACTCTGGAAACACCATATATTTT. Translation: CSVEGNSGNTIYF. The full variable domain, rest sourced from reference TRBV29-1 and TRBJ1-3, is SAVISQKPSRDICQRGTSLTIQCQVDSQVTMMFWYRQQPGQSLTLIATANQGSEATYESGFVIDKFPISRPNLTFSTLTVSNMSPEDSSIYLCSVEGNSGNTIYFGEGSWLTVV.

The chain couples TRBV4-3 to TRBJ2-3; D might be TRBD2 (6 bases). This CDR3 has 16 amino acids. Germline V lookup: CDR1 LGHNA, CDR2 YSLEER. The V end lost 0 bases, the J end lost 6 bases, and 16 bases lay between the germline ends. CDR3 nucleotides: TGCGCCAGCAGCCAAGATGGGGACTCCCGAGGGGATACGCAGTATTTT. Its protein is CASSQDGDSRGDTQYF.

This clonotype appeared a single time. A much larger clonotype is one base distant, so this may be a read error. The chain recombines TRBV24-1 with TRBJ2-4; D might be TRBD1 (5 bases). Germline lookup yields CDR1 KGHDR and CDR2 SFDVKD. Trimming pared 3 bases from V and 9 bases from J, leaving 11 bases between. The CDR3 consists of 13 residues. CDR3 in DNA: TGTGCCACCAGTGATCGGTCCCAGGGCATTCAGTACTTC. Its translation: CATSDRSQGIQYF.

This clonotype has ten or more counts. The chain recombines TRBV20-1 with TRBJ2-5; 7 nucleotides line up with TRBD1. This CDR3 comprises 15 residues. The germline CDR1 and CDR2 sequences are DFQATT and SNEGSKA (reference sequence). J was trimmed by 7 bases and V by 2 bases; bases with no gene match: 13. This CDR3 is CSARSPGQRTGTQYF. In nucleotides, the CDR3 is TGCAGTGCTAGATCACCGGGACAGCGGACTGGGACCCAGTACTTC.

The CDR3 sequence: CASSQDQGDEQYF. In DNA, the CDR3 is TGTGCCAGCAGCCAAGATCAAGGGGACGAGCAGTACTTC. V and J are TRBV4-2 and TRBJ2-7; a weak D match, TRBD1 (5 bases). Germline lookup yields CDR1 LGHNA and CDR2 YNFKEQ. The V end lost 0 bases, the J end lost 5 bases, and 8 bases lay between the germline ends. The CDR3 extends over 13 amino acids.

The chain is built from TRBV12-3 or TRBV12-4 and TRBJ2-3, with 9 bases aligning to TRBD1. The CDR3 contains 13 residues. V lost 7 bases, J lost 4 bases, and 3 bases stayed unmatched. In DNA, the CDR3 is TGTGCCAGCAATCGACAGGGGGCAGATACGCAGTATTTT. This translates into CASNRQGADTQYF.

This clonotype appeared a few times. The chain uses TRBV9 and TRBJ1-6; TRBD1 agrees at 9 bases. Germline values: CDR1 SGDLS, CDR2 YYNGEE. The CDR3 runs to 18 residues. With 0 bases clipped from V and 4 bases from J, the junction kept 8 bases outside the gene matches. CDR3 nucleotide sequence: TGTGCCAGCAGCGTAGCGGACAGGGGCGCCTATTATAATTCACCCCTCCACTTT. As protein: CASSVADRGAYYNSPLHF.